A single T cell receptor beta chain is shown here with its context. CDR3 length: 13 amino acids. Trimming removed 9 bases from V and 5 bases from J, with 16 bases in between. Germline assignment: CDR1 LNHDA and CDR2 SQIVND (reference sequence). This record comes from a study of blood T cell repertoires in COVID-19. In the study overall: Sites across the United States, Italy and Spain contributed samples from acute and convalescent COVID-19. T cells, B-cell-depleted T cells, or PBMCs provided the cDNA or gDNA that served as material.

Source study methods: Amplification from reference gene primers served as the basis for estimated nucleated cell counts. Method: immunoSEQ multiplex PCR; TCRdb's copy keeps in-frame clones and lacks some. The V and J calls and clone size are taken from that table; D and trimming were inferred from the DNA. The sample lists approximately 180,000 clones; 80% to 90% were seen once. V is TRBV19 and J is TRBJ1-2; D may be TRBD1 (6 bases). The origin of this receptor is a woman aged 45-65 years with acute or convalescent COVID-19. Sequencing was performed on peripheral blood. The CDR3 here is CASDRGGAYGYTF. The DNA for the CDR3 is TGTGCCAGCGACCGAGGGGGGGCTTATGGCTACACCTTC.